The entry below describes one TCR beta chain. As yet, its antigen is unknown. The data derive from a study of T cells in Graves' hyperthyroidism and ophthalmopathy. Overall study: Before treatment of any kind, peripheral blood was taken at initial diagnosis.

What was amplified from RNA transcripts were TCR beta CDR3 regions. When the TCR CDR3 underwent first-round RT-PCR, the HTBI primer set was used. MiXCR, run by TCRdb on the multiplex PCR reads, gives a single entry per CDR3 protein. The table shows a few hundred thousand distinct CDR3 sequences, with approximately 12% occurring only once. Findings and caveats of the study: Most clonotypes that expanded in the thyroid above 0.001 also showed up in blood.

The CDR3 extends over 15 amino acids. The ends lost 3 bases at V and 4 bases at J; junction bases unmatched: 6. Germline lookup yields CDR1 SEHNR and CDR2 FQNEAQ (reference sequence). The sequence derives from a man aged 25 to 40 with Graves' hyperthyroidism that later progressed to Graves' ophthalmopathy. The sample consisted of blood. The chain links TRBV7-9 to TRBJ1-5; TRBD1 aligns across 7 bases. As DNA, the CDR3 is TGTGCCAGCAGCTTGACGGGACAGCGGAATCAGCCCCAGCATTTT. Translated, it gives CASSLTGQRNQPQHF.